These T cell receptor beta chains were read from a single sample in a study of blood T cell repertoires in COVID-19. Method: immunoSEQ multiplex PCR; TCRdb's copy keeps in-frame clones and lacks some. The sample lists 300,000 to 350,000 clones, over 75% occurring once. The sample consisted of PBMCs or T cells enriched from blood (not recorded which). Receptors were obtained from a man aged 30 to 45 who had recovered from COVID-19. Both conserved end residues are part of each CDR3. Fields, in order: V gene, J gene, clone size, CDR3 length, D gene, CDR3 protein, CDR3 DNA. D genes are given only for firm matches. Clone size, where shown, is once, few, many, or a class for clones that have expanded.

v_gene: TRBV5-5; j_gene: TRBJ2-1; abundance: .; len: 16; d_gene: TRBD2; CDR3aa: CASSLDAGGPMNEQFF; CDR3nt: TGTGCCAGCAGCTTGGACGCGGGGGGGCCTATGAATGAGCAGTTCTTC
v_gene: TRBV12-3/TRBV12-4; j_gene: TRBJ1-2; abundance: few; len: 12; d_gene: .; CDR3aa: CASSLPGSSYTF; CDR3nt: TGTGCCAGCAGTCTTCCAGGGTCGAGCTACACCTTC
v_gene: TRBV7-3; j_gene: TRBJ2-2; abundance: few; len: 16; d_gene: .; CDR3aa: CASSLSQGGNTGELFF; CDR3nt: TGTGCCAGCAGCTTATCCCAGGGGGGGAACACCGGGGAGCTGTTTTTT
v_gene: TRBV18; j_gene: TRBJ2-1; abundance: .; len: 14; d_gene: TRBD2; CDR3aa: CASSPPGLYNEQFF; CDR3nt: TGTGCCAGCTCACCCCCGGGACTATACAATGAGCAGTTCTTC
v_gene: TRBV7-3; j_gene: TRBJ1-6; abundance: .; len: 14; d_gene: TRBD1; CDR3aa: CASSTTGVGSPLHF; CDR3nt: TGTGCCAGCAGCACGACAGGGGTAGGCTCACCCCTCCACTTT
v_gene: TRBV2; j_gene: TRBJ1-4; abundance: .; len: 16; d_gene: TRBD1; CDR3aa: CASTLYSGGAYEKLFF; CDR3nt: TGTGCCAGCACTCTCTACTCAGGGGGCGCCTATGAAAAACTGTTTTTT
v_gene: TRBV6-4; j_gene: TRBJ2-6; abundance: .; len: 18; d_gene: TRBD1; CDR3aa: CASSRQGLGLSGANVLTF; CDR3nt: TGTGCCAGCAGTCGACAGGGCTTGGGGCTCTCTGGGGCCAACGTCCTGACTTTC
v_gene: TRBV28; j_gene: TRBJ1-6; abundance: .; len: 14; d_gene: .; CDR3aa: CASSLTGFNSPLHF; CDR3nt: TGTGCCAGCAGTTTAACAGGATTTAATTCACCCCTCCACTTT
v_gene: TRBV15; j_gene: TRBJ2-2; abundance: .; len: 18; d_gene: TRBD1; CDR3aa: CATSRPFIRDRGSGELFF; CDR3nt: TGTGCCACCAGCAGACCCTTCATCCGGGACAGGGGATCCGGGGAGCTGTTTTTT
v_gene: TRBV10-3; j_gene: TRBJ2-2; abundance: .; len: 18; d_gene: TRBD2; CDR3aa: CAISELDIAGIQTGELFF; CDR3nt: TGTGCCATCAGTGAGCTCGATATAGCGGGAATACAAACCGGGGAGCTGTTTTTT
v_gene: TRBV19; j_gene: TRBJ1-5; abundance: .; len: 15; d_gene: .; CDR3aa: CASSPFGTLDQPQHF; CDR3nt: TGTGCCAGTAGTCCCTTTGGGACTTTGGATCAGCCCCAGCATTTT
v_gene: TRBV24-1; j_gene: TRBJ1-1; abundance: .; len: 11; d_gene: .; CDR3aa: CATSDRTEAFF; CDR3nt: TGTGCCACCAGTGATCGCACTGAAGCTTTCTTT
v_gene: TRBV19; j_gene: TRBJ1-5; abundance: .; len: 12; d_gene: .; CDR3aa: CASSHSNQPQHF; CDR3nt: TGTGCCAGTAGTCATAGCAATCAGCCCCAGCATTTT
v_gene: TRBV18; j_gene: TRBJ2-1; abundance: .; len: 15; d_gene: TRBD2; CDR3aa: CASSPTSGGDEEQFF; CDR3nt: TGTGCCAGCTCACCAACTAGCGGGGGGGATGAGGAGCAGTTCTTC
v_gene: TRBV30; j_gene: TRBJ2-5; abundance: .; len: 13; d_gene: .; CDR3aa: CAWSVPGSGAQYF; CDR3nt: TGTGCCTGGAGTGTACCTGGTTCCGGGGCCCAGTACTTC
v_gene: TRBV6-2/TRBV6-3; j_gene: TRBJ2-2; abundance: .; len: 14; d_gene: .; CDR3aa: CASSRAGATGELFF; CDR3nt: TGTGCCAGCAGCCGCGCGGGGGCTACCGGGGAGCTGTTTTTT
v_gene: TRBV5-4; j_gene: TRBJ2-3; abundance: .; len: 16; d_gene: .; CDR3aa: CASSLDSFSSTDTQYF; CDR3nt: TGTGCCAGCAGCTTGGACAGCTTTTCTAGCACAGATACGCAGTATTTT
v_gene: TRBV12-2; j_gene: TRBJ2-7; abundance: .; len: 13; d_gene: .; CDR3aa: CARTEPFFYEQYF; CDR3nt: TGTGCAAGGACAGAACCTTTTTTCTACGAGCAGTACTTC
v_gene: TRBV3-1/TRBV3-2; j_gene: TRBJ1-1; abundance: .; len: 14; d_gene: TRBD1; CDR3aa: CASSQDRGFTEAFF; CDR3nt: TGTGCCAGCAGCCAAGACAGGGGGTTTACTGAAGCTTTCTTT
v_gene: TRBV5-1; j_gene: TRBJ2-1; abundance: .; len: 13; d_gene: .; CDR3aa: CASSWRGTEEQFF; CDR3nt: TGCGCCAGCAGCTGGAGAGGGACTGAGGAGCAGTTCTTC
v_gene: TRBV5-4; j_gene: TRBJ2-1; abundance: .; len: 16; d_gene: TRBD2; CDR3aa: CASSLSSGGALNEQFF; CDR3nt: TGTGCCAGCAGCTTATCTAGCGGGGGGGCCTTGAATGAGCAGTTCTTC
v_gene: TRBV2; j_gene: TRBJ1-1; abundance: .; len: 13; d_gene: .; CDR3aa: CASRGTTNTEAFF; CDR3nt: TGTGCCAGCAGAGGGACAACTAACACTGAAGCTTTCTTT
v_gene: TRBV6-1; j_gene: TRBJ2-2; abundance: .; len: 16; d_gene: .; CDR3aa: CASSDFNSDRTGELFF; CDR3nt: TGTGCCAGCAGTGACTTTAACTCCGACAGGACCGGGGAGCTGTTTTTT
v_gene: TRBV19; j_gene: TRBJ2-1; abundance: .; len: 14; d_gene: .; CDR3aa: CASSIRGAGHEQFF; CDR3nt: TGTGCCAGTAGTATTCGGGGGGCCGGCCATGAGCAGTTCTTC
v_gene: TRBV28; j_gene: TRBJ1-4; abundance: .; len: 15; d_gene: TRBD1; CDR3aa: CASSVYRGGGEKLFF; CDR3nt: TGTGCCAGCAGTGTATACAGGGGAGGAGGTGAAAAACTGTTTTTT
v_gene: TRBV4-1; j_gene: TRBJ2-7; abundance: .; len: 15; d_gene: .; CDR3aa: CASSQDGNRATEQYF; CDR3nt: TGCGCCAGCAGCCAAGATGGTAACAGGGCTACCGAGCAGTACTTC
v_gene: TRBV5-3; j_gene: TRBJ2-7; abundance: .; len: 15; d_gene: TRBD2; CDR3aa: CARSLGERGRDEQYF; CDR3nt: TGTGCCAGAAGCTTGGGTGAGCGGGGTAGGGACGAGCAGTACTTC
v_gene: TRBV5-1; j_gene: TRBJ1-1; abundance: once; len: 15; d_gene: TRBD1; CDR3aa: CASSLQDRGGTEAFF; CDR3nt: TGCGCCAGCAGCTTACAGGACAGGGGAGGCACTGAAGCTTTCTTT
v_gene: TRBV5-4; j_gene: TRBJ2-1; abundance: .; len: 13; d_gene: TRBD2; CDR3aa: CASSLAGGNEQFF; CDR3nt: TGTGCCAGCAGCTTGGCCGGGGGGAATGAGCAGTTCTTC
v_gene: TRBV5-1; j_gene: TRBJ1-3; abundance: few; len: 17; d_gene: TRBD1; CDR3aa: CASSNTGTGISGNTIYF; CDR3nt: TGCGCCAGCAGCAACACCGGGACAGGTATCTCTGGAAACACCATATATTTT
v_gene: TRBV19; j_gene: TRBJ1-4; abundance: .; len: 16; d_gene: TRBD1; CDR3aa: CASRTPGQALNEKLFF; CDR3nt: TGTGCCAGTAGGACTCCGGGACAGGCCCTTAATGAAAAACTGTTTTTT
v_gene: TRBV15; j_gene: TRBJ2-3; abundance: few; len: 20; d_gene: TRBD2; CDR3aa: CATSRDYWIAGGVSTDTQYF; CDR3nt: TGTGCCACCAGCAGAGATTATTGGATAGCGGGGGGGGTGAGCACAGATACGCAGTATTTT
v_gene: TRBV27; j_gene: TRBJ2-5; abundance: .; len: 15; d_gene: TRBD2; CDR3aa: CASTVTSGGQETQYF; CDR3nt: TGTGCCAGCACCGTGACTAGCGGGGGGCAAGAGACCCAGTACTTC
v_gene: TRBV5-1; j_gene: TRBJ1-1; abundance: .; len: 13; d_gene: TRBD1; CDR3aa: CASTRTGGTEAFF; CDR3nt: TGCGCCAGCACACGGACAGGGGGCACTGAAGCTTTCTTT
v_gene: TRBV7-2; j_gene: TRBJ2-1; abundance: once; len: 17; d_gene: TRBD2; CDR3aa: CASSWRLAGPARDEQFF; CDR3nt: TGTGCCAGCAGCTGGCGCCTAGCGGGTCCTGCCAGGGATGAGCAGTTCTTC
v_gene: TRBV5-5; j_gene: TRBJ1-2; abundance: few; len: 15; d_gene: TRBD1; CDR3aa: CASSWGQGLMEGYTF; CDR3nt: TGTGCCAGCAGCTGGGGACAGGGACTTATGGAGGGCTACACCTTC
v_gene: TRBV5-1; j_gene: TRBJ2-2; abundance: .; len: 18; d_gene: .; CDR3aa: CASSTGAASVLVAGELFF; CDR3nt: TGCGCCAGCAGCACTGGGGCGGCTAGCGTCTTAGTCGCCGGGGAGCTGTTTTTT
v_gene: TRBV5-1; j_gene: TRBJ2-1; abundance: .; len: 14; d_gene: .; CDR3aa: CASSFASSYNEQFF; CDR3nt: TGCGCCAGCAGCTTCGCGAGCTCCTACAATGAGCAGTTCTTC
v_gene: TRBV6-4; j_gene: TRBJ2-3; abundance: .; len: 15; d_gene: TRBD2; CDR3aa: CASRTSGGLTDTQYF; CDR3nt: TGTGCCAGCCGGACTAGCGGGGGGCTCACAGATACGCAGTATTTT
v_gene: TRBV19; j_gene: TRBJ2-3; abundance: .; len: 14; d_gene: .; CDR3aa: CASRLERGTDTQYF; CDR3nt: TGTGCCAGTAGGTTAGAGCGGGGCACAGATACGCAGTATTTT
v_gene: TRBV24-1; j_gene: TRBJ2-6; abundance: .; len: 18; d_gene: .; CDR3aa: CATSDWRTAFSGANVLTF; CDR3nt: TGTGCCACCAGTGATTGGAGGACAGCGTTCTCTGGGGCCAACGTCCTGACTTTC
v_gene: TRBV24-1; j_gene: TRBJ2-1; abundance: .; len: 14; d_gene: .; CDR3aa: CATSASDLANEQFF; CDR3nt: TGTGCCACCAGTGCCTCGGACTTAGCCAATGAGCAGTTCTTC
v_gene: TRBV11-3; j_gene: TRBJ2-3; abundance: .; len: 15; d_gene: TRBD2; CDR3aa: CASSSGLAGTDTQYF; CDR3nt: TGTGCCAGCAGCTCGGGACTAGCGGGAACTGATACGCAGTATTTT
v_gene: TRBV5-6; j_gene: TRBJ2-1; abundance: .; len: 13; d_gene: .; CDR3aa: CASSFGAYNEQFF; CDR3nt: TGTGCCAGCAGCTTCGGGGCCTACAATGAGCAGTTCTTC
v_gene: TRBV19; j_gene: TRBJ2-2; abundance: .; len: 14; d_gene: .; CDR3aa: CASSTYTNTGELFF; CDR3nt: TGTGCCAGTAGTACGTACACCAACACCGGGGAGCTGTTTTTT
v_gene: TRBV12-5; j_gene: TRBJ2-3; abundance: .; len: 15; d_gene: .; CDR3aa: CASGLVVAGTDTQYF; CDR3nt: TGTGCTAGTGGTTTGGTCGTAGCGGGCACAGATACGCAGTATTTT
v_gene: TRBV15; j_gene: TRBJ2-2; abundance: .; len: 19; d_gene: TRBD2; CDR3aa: CATSRVLGLAGVSTGELFF; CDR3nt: TGTGCCACCAGCAGAGTGCTTGGACTAGCGGGGGTTTCCACCGGGGAGCTGTTTTTT
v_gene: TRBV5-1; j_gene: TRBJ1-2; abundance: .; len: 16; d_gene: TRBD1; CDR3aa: CASSPDREDFNYGYTF; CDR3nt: TGCGCCAGCAGCCCCGACAGGGAGGATTTTAACTATGGCTACACCTTC
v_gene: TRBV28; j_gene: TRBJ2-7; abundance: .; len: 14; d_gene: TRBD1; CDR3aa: CASSSPGTGVLQYF; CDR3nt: TGTGCCAGCAGTTCCCCCGGGACAGGGGTTTTGCAGTACTTC
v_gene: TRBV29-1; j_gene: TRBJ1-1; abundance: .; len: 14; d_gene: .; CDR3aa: CSVEKSWEDTEAFF; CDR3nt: TGCAGCGTTGAAAAATCCTGGGAGGACACTGAAGCTTTCTTT
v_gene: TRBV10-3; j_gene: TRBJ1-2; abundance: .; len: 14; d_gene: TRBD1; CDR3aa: CAISESLTGDGYTF; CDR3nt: TGTGCCATCAGTGAGTCGTTGACAGGGGATGGCTACACCTTC
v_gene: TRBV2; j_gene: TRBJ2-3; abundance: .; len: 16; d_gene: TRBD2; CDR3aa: CASSEYQRGSTDTQYF; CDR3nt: TGTGCCAGCAGTGAATACCAGCGGGGGAGCACAGATACGCAGTATTTT
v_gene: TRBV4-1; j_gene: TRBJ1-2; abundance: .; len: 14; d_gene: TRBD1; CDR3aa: CASSPVTGGEGYTF; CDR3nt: TGCGCCAGCAGCCCGGTAACAGGGGGTGAGGGCTACACCTTC
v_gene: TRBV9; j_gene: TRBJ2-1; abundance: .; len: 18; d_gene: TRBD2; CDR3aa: CASSSGTSGRSSYNEQFF; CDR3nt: TGTGCCAGCAGCTCCGGGACTAGCGGGCGCAGCTCCTACAATGAGCAGTTCTTC
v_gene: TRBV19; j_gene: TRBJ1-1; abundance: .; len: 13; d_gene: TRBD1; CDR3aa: CASSFDRGAEAFF; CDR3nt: TGTGCCAGTAGTTTCGACAGGGGCGCTGAAGCTTTCTTT
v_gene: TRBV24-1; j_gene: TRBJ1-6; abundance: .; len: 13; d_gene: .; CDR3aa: CATTGGVSSPLHF; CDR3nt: TGTGCCACCACCGGGGGGGTTAGTTCACCCCTCCACTTT